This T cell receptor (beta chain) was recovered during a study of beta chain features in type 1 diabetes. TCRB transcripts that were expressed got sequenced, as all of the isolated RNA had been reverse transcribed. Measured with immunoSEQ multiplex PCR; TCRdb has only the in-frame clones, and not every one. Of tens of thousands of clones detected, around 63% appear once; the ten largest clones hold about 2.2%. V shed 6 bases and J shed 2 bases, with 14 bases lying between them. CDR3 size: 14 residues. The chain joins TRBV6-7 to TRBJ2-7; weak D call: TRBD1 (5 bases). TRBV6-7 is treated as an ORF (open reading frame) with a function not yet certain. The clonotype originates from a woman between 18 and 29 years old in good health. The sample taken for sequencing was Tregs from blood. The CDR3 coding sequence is TGTGCCAGCAGAGATGACAGAAAACCCTACGAGCAGTACTTC. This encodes CASRDDRKPYEQYF.